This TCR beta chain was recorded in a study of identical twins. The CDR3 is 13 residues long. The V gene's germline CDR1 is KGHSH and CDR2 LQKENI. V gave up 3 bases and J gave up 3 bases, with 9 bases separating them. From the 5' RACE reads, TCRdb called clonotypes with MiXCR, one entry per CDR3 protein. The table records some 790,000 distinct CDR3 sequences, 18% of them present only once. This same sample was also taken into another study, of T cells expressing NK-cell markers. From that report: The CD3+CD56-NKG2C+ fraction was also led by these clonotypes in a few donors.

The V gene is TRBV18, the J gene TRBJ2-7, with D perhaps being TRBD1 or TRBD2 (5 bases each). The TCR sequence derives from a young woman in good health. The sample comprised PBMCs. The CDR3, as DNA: TGTGCCAGCTCACCGGGACCCCTCTACGAGCAGTACTTC. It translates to CASSPGPLYEQYF.